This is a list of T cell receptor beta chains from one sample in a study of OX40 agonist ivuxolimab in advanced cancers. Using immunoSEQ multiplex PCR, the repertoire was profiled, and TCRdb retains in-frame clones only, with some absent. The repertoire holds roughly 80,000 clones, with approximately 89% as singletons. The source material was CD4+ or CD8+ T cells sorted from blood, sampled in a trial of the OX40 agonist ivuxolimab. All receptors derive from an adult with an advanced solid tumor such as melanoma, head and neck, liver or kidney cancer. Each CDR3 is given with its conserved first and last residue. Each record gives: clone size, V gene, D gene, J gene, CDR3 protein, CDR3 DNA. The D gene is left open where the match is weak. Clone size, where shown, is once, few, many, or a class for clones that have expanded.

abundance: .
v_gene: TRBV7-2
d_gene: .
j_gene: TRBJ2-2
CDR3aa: CASSRALFGGTGELFF
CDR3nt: TGTGCCAGCAGCCGTGCTCTTTTCGGCGGCACCGGGGAGCTGTTTTTT

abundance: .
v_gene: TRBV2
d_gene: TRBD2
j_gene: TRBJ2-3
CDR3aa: CASTILEWGGDTQYF
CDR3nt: TGTGCCAGCACCATACTAGAATGGGGGGGGGATACGCAGTATTTT

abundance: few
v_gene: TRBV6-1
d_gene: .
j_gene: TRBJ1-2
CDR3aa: CASTKRDTYGYTF
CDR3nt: TGTGCCAGCACTAAAAGAGACACCTATGGCTACACCTTC

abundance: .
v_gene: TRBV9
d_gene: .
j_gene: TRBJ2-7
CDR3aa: CASSVDVGRVQYF
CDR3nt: TGTGCCAGCAGCGTAGATGTGGGCCGCGTGCAGTACTTC

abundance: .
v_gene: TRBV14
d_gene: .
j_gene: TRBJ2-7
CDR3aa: CASSQIGVREQYF
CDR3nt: TGTGCCAGCAGCCAAATCGGAGTACGCGAGCAGTACTTC

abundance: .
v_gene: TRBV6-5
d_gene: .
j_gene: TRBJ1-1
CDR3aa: CASSSNLQGNTEAFF
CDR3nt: TGTGCCAGCAGTTCCAACCTACAGGGTAACACTGAAGCTTTCTTT

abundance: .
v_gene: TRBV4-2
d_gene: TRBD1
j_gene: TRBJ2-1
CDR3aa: CASSLSTGGISYNEQFF
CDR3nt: TGTGCCAGCAGCCTATCGACAGGGGGCATATCCTACAATGAGCAGTTCTTC

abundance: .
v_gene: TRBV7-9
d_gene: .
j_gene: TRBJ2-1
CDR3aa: CASSLAGAWERRAEQFF
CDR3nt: TGTGCCAGCAGCTTAGCGGGGGCCTGGGAGCGTCGGGCTGAGCAGTTCTTC

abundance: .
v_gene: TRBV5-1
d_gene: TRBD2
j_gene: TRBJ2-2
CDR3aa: CASSPGGNTGELFF
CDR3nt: TGCGCCAGCAGCCCGGGGGGGAACACCGGGGAGCTGTTTTTT

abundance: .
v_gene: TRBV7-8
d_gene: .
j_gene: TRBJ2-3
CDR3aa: CASSLGRADTQYF
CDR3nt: TGTGCCAGCAGCTTGGGCCGCGCAGATACGCAGTATTTT

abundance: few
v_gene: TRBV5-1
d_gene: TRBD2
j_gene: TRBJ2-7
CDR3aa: CASSLGPSGSYEQYF
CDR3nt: TGCGCCAGCAGCTTGGGCCCTAGCGGTTCCTACGAGCAGTACTTC

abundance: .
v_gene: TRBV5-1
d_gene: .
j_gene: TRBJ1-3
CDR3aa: CASSLGAGSGGTIYF
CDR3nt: TGCGCCAGCAGCTTGGGGGCCGGGTCGGGGGGCACCATATATTTT

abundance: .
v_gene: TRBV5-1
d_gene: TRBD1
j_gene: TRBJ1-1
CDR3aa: CASSLEGANTEAFF
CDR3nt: TGCGCCAGCAGCTTGGAGGGGGCGAACACTGAAGCTTTCTTT

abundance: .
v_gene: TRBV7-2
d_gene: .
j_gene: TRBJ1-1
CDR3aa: CASSTPGQGRLGTEAFF
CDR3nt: TGTGCCAGCAGCACCCCGGGGCAGGGACGGTTAGGCACTGAAGCTTTCTTT

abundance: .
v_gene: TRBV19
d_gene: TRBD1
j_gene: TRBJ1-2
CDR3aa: CAKTGGSYTF
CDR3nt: TGTGCCAAGACAGGGGGTAGCTACACCTTC

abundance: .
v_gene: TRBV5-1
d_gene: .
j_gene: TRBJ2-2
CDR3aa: CASSSGTVNTGELFF
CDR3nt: TGCGCCAGCAGCTCGGGGACGGTGAACACCGGGGAGCTGTTTTTT

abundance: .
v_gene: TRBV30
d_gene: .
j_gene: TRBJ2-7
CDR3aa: CAWGSLSYEQYF
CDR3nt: TGTGCCTGGGGGTCCCTCTCCTACGAGCAGTACTTC

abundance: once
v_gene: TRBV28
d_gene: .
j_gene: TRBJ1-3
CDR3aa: CASTVPGVGNTIYF
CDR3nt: TGTGCCAGCACCGTTCCGGGCGTTGGAAACACCATATATTTT

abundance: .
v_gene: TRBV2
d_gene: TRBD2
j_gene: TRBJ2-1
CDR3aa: CASSDLTSGDYNEQFF
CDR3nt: TGTGCCAGCAGTGATTTGACTAGCGGGGATTACAATGAGCAGTTCTTC

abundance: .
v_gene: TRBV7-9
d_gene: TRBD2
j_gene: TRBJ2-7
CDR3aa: CASSLVRASGSEEQYF
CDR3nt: TGTGCCAGCAGCTTAGTCCGGGCTAGCGGGAGTGAAGAGCAGTACTTC

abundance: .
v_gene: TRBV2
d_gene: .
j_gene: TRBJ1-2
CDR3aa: CASNLSGYTF
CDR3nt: TGTGCCAGCAATTTGAGTGGCTACACCTTC

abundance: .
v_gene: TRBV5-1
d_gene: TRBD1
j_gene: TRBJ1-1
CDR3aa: CASSVDRADTEAFF
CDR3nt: TGCGCCAGCAGCGTGGACAGGGCCGACACTGAAGCTTTCTTT

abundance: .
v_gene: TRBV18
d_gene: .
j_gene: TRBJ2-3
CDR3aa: CASSPIDPSDTQYF
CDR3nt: TGTGCCAGCTCACCGATAGATCCGTCAGATACGCAGTATTTT

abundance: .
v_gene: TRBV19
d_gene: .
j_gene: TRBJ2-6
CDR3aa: CASSSPRNSGANVLTF
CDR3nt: TGTGCCAGTAGTTCCCCCCGGAATTCTGGGGCCAACGTCCTGACTTTC

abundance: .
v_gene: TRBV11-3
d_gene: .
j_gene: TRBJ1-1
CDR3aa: CASSRGRDTEAFF
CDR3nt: TGTGCCAGCAGCCGGGGGCGCGACACTGAAGCTTTCTTT

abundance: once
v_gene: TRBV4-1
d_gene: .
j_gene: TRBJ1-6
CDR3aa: CASSPDPLNSPLHF
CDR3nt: TGCGCCAGCAGCCCGGACCCCCTTAATTCACCCCTCCACTTT

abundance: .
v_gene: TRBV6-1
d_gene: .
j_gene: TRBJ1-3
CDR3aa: CASSGDNYGNTIYF
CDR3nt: TGTGCCAGCAGTGGGGACAACTATGGAAACACCATATATTTT

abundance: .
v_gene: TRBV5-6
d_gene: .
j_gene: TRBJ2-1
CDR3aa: CASTPKGYSYNEQFF
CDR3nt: TGTGCCAGCACCCCGAAGGGATACTCCTACAATGAGCAGTTCTTC

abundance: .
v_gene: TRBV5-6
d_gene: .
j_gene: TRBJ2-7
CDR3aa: CASSPSRGYEQYF
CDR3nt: TGTGCCAGCAGCCCCTCGCGCGGGTACGAGCAGTACTTC

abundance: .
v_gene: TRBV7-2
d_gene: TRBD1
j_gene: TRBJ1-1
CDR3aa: CASSLPPQGVTEAFF
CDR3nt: TGTGCCAGCAGCCTACCCCCACAGGGGGTCACTGAAGCTTTCTTT

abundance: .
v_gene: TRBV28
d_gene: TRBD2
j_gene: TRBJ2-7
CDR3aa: CASRTGGFRYEQYF
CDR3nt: TGTGCCAGCAGGACGGGGGGGTTTCGGTACGAGCAGTACTTC

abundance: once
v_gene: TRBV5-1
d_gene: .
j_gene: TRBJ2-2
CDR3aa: CASSVPDTGELFF
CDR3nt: TGCGCCAGCAGCGTACCGGACACCGGGGAGCTGTTTTTT

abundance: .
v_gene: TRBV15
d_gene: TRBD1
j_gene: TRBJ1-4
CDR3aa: CATSRVGTVGEKLFF
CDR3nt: TGTGCCACCAGCAGAGTCGGGACAGTGGGGGAAAAACTGTTTTTT